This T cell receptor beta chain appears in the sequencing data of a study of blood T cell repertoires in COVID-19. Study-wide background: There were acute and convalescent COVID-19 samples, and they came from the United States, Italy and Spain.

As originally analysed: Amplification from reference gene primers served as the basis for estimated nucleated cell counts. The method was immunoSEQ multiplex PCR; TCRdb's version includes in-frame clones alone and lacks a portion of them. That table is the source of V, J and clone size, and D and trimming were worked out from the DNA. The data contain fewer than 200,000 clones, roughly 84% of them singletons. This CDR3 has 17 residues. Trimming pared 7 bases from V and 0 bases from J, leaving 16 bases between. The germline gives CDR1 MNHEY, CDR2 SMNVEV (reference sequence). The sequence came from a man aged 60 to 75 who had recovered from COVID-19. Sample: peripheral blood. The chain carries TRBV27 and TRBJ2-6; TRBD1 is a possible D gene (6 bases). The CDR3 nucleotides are TGTGCCAGCACCCCAAGGGGGTCGAGCTCTGGGGCCAACGTCCTGACTTTC. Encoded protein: CASTPRGSSSGANVLTF.